This is a list of T cell receptor beta chains from one sample in a study of T cell responses to AZD1222 COVID-19 vaccine. Data came from immunoSEQ multiplex PCR; TCRdb stores just in-frame clones and leaves some out. The profile shows around 99,000 clones, 91% of them singletons. Sequencing used peripheral blood, obtained on day 0 of AZD1222 vaccination. The source is an adult in good health. CDR3s include the opening cysteine and the closing phenylalanine or tryptophan. Fields, in order: D gene, V gene, clone size, J gene, CDR3 protein, CDR3 DNA. The D gene is left open where the match is weak. A row's size may be missing; if present it is once, few, many or a size class.

TRBD1	TRBV18	NA	TRBJ1-6	CASSPPGQGGSPLHF	TGTGCCAGCTCACCACCGGGTCAGGGGGGTTCACCCCTCCACTTT
TRBD1	TRBV2	few	TRBJ2-5	CASRGRTGVETQYF	TGTGCCAGCAGGGGTAGGACAGGGGTAGAGACCCAGTACTTC
TRBD2	TRBV18	NA	TRBJ2-3	CASSPGLAGGTDTQYF	TGTGCCAGCTCACCGGGACTAGCGGGGGGCACAGATACGCAGTATTTT
TRBD2	TRBV7-8	NA	TRBJ2-1	CASSLGLAVNNEQFF	TGTGCCAGCAGCTTGGGACTAGCGGTGAACAATGAGCAGTTCTTC
NA	TRBV4-3	NA	TRBJ1-2	CASSLLGGQLVTNYGYTF	TGCGCCAGCAGCCTACTAGGAGGACAGCTTGTAACTAACTATGGCTACACCTTC
NA	TRBV9	NA	TRBJ1-2	CASSFRDRVGRGYTF	TGTGCCAGCAGCTTCCGGGACCGCGTCGGTAGGGGCTACACCTTC
NA	TRBV19	NA	TRBJ1-5	CASREQPQHF	TGTGCCAGTAGAGAGCAGCCCCAGCATTTT
NA	TRBV5-1	once	TRBJ2-3	CASSLNGHLSDTQYF	TGCGCCAGCAGCTTGAACGGGCATCTATCAGATACGCAGTATTTT
NA	TRBV4-2	NA	TRBJ1-4	CASSQGSAGQNEKLFF	TGTGCCAGCAGCCAAGGTTCTGCAGGGCAGAATGAAAAACTGTTTTTT
NA	TRBV6-5	NA	TRBJ1-2	CAVAGAYGYTF	TGTGCCGTGGCGGGGGCCTATGGCTACACCTTC
NA	TRBV25-1	NA	TRBJ1-2	CASSEGGARLSYGYTF	TGTGCCAGCAGTGAGGGAGGAGCCAGGCTCTCCTATGGCTACACCTTC
NA	TRBV5-4	NA	TRBJ1-1	CASSLGSISTEAFF	TGTGCCAGCAGCTTGGGGTCCATTTCCACTGAAGCTTTCTTT
TRBD1	TRBV2	NA	TRBJ1-1	CASSGGQALEAFF	TGTGCCAGCAGTGGAGGACAGGCTCTTGAAGCTTTCTTT
TRBD1	TRBV7-9	NA	TRBJ1-1	CASSLGQGVLNTEAFF	TGTGCCAGCAGCCTGGGACAGGGGGTTCTGAACACTGAAGCTTTCTTT
TRBD1	TRBV10-3	NA	TRBJ2-6	CAISGTGADSGANVLTF	TGTGCCATCAGTGGGACAGGGGCAGACTCTGGGGCCAACGTCCTGACTTTC
NA	TRBV6-2/TRBV6-3	NA	TRBJ1-5	CASSYLTMNQPQHF	TGTGCCAGCAGTTATCTGACAATGAATCAGCCCCAGCATTTT
NA	TRBV9	NA	TRBJ1-1	CASSPQTANTEAFF	TGTGCCAGCAGCCCCCAGACAGCAAACACTGAAGCTTTCTTT
NA	TRBV3-1/TRBV3-2	NA	TRBJ1-6	CASSQGALNSPLHF	TGTGCCAGCAGCCAAGGGGCGTTAAACTCACCCCTCCACTTT
NA	TRBV28	NA	TRBJ1-5	CASSSSEGGNQPQHF	TGTGCCAGCAGTTCGTCGGAGGGCGGCAATCAGCCCCAGCATTTT
TRBD1	TRBV3-1/TRBV3-2	NA	TRBJ2-1	CASSQGQGYNEQFF	TGTGCCAGCAGCCAGGGACAGGGCTACAATGAGCAGTTCTTC
TRBD1	TRBV4-2	NA	TRBJ2-5	CASSHPGQGQETQYF	TGTGCCAGCAGCCACCCTGGACAGGGACAAGAGACCCAGTACTTC
TRBD2	TRBV6-2/TRBV6-3	NA	TRBJ2-1	CASSRGLAGMNEQFF	TGTGCCAGCAGTCGAGGACTAGCGGGGATGAATGAGCAGTTCTTC
TRBD1	TRBV19	once	TRBJ1-1	CASRQLTGTGDKIEAFF	TGTGCCAGTAGGCAACTTACCGGGACAGGGGATAAGATTGAAGCTTTCTTT
NA	TRBV6-2/TRBV6-3	NA	TRBJ1-5	CASSDPYSNQPQHF	TGTGCCAGCAGTGACCCATATAGCAATCAGCCCCAGCATTTT
NA	TRBV5-5	NA	TRBJ2-3	CASSGTGWASTDTQYF	TGTGCCAGCAGCGGAACTGGATGGGCTAGCACAGATACGCAGTATTTT
NA	TRBV5-5	NA	TRBJ1-1	CASSLVGKTEAFF	TGTGCCAGCAGCTTGGTAGGGAAGACTGAAGCTTTCTTT
TRBD2	TRBV6-4	NA	TRBJ2-2	CASSAHGGLNTGELFF	TGTGCCAGCAGTGCCCACGGGGGGTTGAACACCGGGGAGCTGTTTTTT
NA	TRBV27	NA	TRBJ2-6	CASSGTDTSGANVLTF	TGTGCCAGCAGTGGTACAGACACCTCTGGGGCCAACGTCCTGACTTTC
TRBD2	TRBV14	NA	TRBJ2-3	CASSQRLAGEGDTQYF	TGTGCCAGCAGCCAGCGTCTAGCGGGAGAGGGAGATACGCAGTATTTT
TRBD1	TRBV15	NA	TRBJ1-1	CATSRDRTGNTEAFF	TGTGCCACCAGCAGAGATAGGACAGGGAACACTGAAGCTTTCTTT
NA	TRBV11-2	NA	TRBJ1-2	CASSLEGGGYTF	TGTGCCAGCAGCTTAGAGGGGGGTGGCTACACCTTC
NA	TRBV21-1	NA	TRBJ2-3	CASSARSILADNTDTQYF	TGTGCCAGCAGCGCCCGTTCCATCCTAGCGGACAACACAGATACGCAGTATTTT
NA	TRBV4-1	NA	TRBJ2-6	CASSQDGAGANVLTF	TGCGCCAGCAGCCAAGATGGGGCTGGGGCCAACGTCCTGACTTTC
NA	TRBV18	few	TRBJ1-2	CASSPNRQYPGGGYTF	TGTGCCAGCTCACCCAACCGACAGTACCCGGGAGGTGGCTACACCTTC
TRBD2	TRBV7-2	NA	TRBJ2-3	CASSVSGGSTDTQYF	TGTGCCAGCAGCGTTAGCGGGGGCAGCACAGATACGCAGTATTTT
NA	TRBV4-1	NA	TRBJ2-3	CASSQMGTKVLTDTQYF	TGCGCCAGCAGCCAAATGGGGACAAAAGTTTTGACAGATACGCAGTATTTT
NA	TRBV25-1	NA	TRBJ2-4	CASTPEWGLAKNIQYF	TGTGCCAGCACCCCCGAATGGGGTCTAGCCAAAAACATTCAGTACTTC
NA	TRBV6-2/TRBV6-3	once	TRBJ1-1	CASSYFSQGKTEAFF	TGTGCCAGCAGTTACTTCTCTCAGGGTAAAACTGAAGCTTTCTTT
NA	TRBV6-5	NA	TRBJ1-5	CASSRSGVYSQPQHF	TGTGCCAGCAGTCGCTCAGGGGTGTACTCCCAGCCCCAGCATTTT
NA	TRBV6-5	NA	TRBJ2-3	CASCWGTLSDTQYF	TGTGCCAGCTGTTGGGGGACCCTATCAGATACGCAGTATTTT
TRBD2	TRBV3-1/TRBV3-2	NA	TRBJ2-1	CASSQGRVAGQFF	TGTGCCAGCAGCCAAGGTAGGGTAGCGGGGCAGTTCTTC
NA	TRBV7-2	NA	TRBJ1-5	CASSLQGNQPQHF	TGTGCCAGCAGCTTACAGGGGAATCAGCCCCAGCATTTT
NA	TRBV10-3	NA	TRBJ1-2	CAISESGSGDGYTF	TGTGCCATCAGTGAGTCGGGGTCAGGCGATGGCTACACCTTC
NA	TRBV13	NA	TRBJ2-5	CASSPRVGETQYF	TGTGCCAGCAGCCCCCGTGTTGGGGAGACCCAGTACTTC
TRBD1	TRBV6-5	NA	TRBJ1-6	CASSNQGGGNSPLHF	TGTGCCAGCAGTAACCAGGGGGGCGGGAATTCACCCCTCCACTTT
NA	TRBV3-1/TRBV3-2	NA	TRBJ1-1	CASSYSRGVMNTEAFF	TGTGCCAGCAGCTATTCCAGAGGGGTGATGAACACTGAAGCTTTCTTT
NA	TRBV5-6	NA	TRBJ1-3	CASSPDVSGNTIYF	TGTGCCAGCAGCCCGGACGTCTCTGGAAACACCATATATTTT
TRBD1	TRBV6-5	NA	TRBJ2-2	CASSPDRAVTGELFF	TGTGCCAGCAGCCCGGACAGGGCTGTCACCGGGGAGCTGTTTTTT
NA	TRBV5-5	once	TRBJ1-5	CASSLWDSNQPQHF	TGTGCCAGCAGCTTGTGGGATAGCAATCAGCCCCAGCATTTT